The 14 T cell receptor beta chains given below trace back to one sample, sequenced in a study of monozygotic twins with inflammatory bowel disease. After re-calling the 5' RACE reads, TCRdb lists one entry per CDR3 protein, DNA absent. The listing records roughly 170,000 distinct CDR3 sequences. The material sequenced was blood. All receptors derive from a human donor with ulcerative colitis or Crohn's disease, or a healthy co-twin of an affected twin (not recorded which).

This chain uses TRBV5-1 with TRBJ1-1; TCRdb's D call of TRBD1 is untestable without DNA. This CDR3 contains 14 residues. CDR1 is SGHRS and CDR2 is YFSETQ in the germline V gene. This chain's CDR3 is CASSQGVLNTEAFF.

The genes are TRBV5-1 and TRBJ1-1. The germline CDR1 and CDR2 sequences are SGHRS and YFSETQ. The CDR3 covers 12 residues. CDR3 protein: CASSRSDTEAFF.

The chain employs TRBV20-1 and TRBJ2-1; TCRdb returns TRBD2, unconfirmable since there is no DNA. This CDR3 spans 13 amino acids. Germline V gene sequence: CDR1 DFQATT, CDR2 SNEGSKA (reference sequence). The CDR3 reads CSARRERNNEQFF.

The V gene is TRBV5-1, the J gene TRBJ1-2. The CDR3 has 14 residues. Germline V gene data show CDR1 as SGHRS and CDR2 as YFSETQ. CDR3: CASSLPVAGYGYTF.

The V gene is TRBV15, the J gene TRBJ1-6. CDR1 and CDR2 (germline): LNHNV, YYDKDF (reference sequence). The CDR3 loop spans 15 amino acids. The CDR3 sequence: CATSRFPGGNSPLHF.

The gene calls are TRBV6-5 and TRBJ1-2; TCRdb designates TRBD1, a call that cannot be tested without DNA. This CDR3 spans 17 amino acids. The V gene's germline CDR1 is MNHEY and CDR2 SVGAGI. The CDR3 loop is CASSSGAGSGDYYGYSF.

V gene TRBV5-6 combines with J gene TRBJ1-2; no DNA is available, so the TRBD1 call from TCRdb remains unchecked. The germline V gene encodes CDR1 SGHDT and CDR2 YYEEEE. This CDR3 contains 13 residues. The CDR3 sequence: CASSEDRADGYTF.

The rearrangement joins TRBV20-1 to TRBJ2-1; lacking DNA, the TRBD1 call made by TCRdb goes unchecked. There are 14 residues in the CDR3. CDR1 and CDR2 from the germline V gene are DFQATT and SNEGSKA (reference sequence). CDR3 protein: CRGVSGGSYNEQFF.

This chain links TRBV30 with TRBJ1-6. CDR3 length: 16 amino acids. Germline lookup yields CDR1 GTSNPN and CDR2 SVGIG (reference sequence). The CDR3 region is CAWSADSGRQNSPLHF. Variable domain in full (rest from reference TRBV30 and TRBJ1-6): SQTIHQWPATLVQPVGSPLSLECTVEGTSNPNLYWYRQAAGRGLQLLFYSVGIGQISSEVPQNLSASRPQDRQFILSSKKLLLSDSGFYLCAWSADSGRQNSPLHFGNGTRLTVT.

This chain connects TRBV2 to TRBJ1-4. The CDR3 has 12 amino acids. Germline CDR1 and CDR2: SNHLY and FYNNEI. This chain's CDR3 is CAGSAIGEKLFF.

The chain couples TRBV12-3 or TRBV12-4 to TRBJ1-5. CDR3 length equals 17 residues. The CDR3 reads CASSLGPFGARNQPQHF.

The CDR3 is CAWSDRASNNQPQHF. V gene TRBV30 combines with J gene TRBJ1-5; TCRdb picks TRBD1, but there is no DNA to check that call. There are 15 residues in the CDR3. CDR1 is GTSNPN and CDR2 is SVGIG in the germline V gene (reference sequence). The complete variable domain, with remaining parts taken from reference TRBV30 and TRBJ1-5, reads SQTIHQWPATLVQPVGSPLSLECTVEGTSNPNLYWYRQAAGRGLQLLFYSVGIGQISSEVPQNLSASRPQDRQFILSSKKLLLSDSGFYLCAWSDRASNNQPQHFGDGTRLSIL.

V is TRBV5-1 and J is TRBJ1-1; TCRdb designates TRBD1, a call that cannot be tested without DNA. The CDR3 extends over 13 amino acids. Germline V gives CDR1 SGHRS, CDR2 YFSETQ. CDR3 sequence: CASSLGGREEAFF.

The chain has TRBV30 and TRBJ1-2; checking the TCRdb D call of TRBD1 is not possible without DNA. From germline, CDR1 is GTSNPN and CDR2 SVGIG (reference sequence). The CDR3 has 15 residues. The CDR3 region is CAWNPGQGANYGYTF.